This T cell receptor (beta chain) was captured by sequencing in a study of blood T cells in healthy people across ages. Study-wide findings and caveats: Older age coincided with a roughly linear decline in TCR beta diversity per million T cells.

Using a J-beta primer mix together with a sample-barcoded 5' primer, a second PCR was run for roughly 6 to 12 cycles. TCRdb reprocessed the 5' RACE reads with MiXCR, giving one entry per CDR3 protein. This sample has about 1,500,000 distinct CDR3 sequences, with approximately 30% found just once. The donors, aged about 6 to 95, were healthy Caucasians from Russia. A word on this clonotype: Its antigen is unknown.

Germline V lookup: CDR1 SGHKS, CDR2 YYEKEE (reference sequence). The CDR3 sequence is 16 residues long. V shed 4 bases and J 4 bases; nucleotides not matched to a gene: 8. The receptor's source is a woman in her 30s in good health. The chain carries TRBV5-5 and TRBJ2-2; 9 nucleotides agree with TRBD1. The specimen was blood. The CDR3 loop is CASSPGTGFGTGELFF. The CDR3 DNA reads TGTGCCAGCAGCCCAGGGACAGGGTTCGGCACCGGGGAGCTGTTTTTT.